The source of this T cell receptor beta chain is a study of Ad26.COV2.S vaccination and SARS-CoV-2 variants. General study points: It was found that vaccine and placebo recipients had similar non-spike TCR breadth.

V lost 2 bases, J lost 13 bases, and 9 bases stayed unmatched. This CDR3 has 14 amino acids. The V gene's germline CDR1 is SGHKS and CDR2 YYEKEE (reference sequence). Remarks on this clone: The antigen is unknown.

Described treatment: approximately 18 received Ad26.COV2.S at low or high dose, single or two shots; about five received placebo; per-sample allocation not given. Each sample was drawn 63 days after the first injection (of vaccine or placebo). An adult donor aged 18-55 years was enrolled in Boston. Sequencing was performed with immunoSEQ multiplex PCR; in TCRdb, only in-frame clones are kept and a portion is missing. The sample carries more than 350,000 clones, about 93% recorded once. The sample consisted of peripheral blood, taken in a trial of Ad26.COV2.S vaccine versus placebo. The chain is built from TRBV5-5 and TRBJ2-5, with TRBD2 matching 12 bases. This TCR was sampled from a person between 18 and 59 years old who received the Ad26.COV2.S COVID-19 vaccine or a placebo. The CDR3 region is CASSFSLAGGPTYF. In nucleotides, the CDR3 is TGTGCCAGCAGCTTTTCCCTAGCGGGAGGGCCCACGTACTTC.